This TCR beta chain was sequenced during a study of control samples from healthy donors and cancer patients. The CDR3 length is 17 residues. Trimming shortened V by 1 base and J by 4 bases, and 16 bases separated the two germline ends. CDR1 is SEHNR and CDR2 is FQNEAQ in the germline V gene (reference sequence). Method: immunoSEQ multiplex PCR; TCRdb's copy keeps in-frame clones and lacks some. The sample shows roughly 130,000 clones, over 75% of them seen only once. The J gene is TRBJ2-2, the V gene TRBV7-9, with D possibly being TRBD2 (5 bases). The TCR comes from a middle-aged man in good health. The sequenced sample consisted of blood. The CDR3 reads CASSLDRIPGGTGELFF. The CDR3, as DNA: TGTGCCAGCAGCTTAGATAGGATCCCCGGAGGCACCGGGGAGCTGTTTTTT.